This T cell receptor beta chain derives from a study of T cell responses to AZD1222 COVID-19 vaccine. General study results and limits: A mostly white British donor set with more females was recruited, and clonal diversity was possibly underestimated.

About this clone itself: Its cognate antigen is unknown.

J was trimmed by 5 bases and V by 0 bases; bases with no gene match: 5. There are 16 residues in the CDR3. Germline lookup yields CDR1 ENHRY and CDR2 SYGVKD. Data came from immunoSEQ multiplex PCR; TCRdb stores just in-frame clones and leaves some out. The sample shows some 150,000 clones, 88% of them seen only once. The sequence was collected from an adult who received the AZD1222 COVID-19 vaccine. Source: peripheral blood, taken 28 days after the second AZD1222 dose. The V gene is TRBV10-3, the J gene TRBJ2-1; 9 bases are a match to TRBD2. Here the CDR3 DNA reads TGTGCCATCAGTGAGTCGGTAGCGGGGGACCACAATGAGCAGTTCTTC. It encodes CAISESVAGDHNEQFF.